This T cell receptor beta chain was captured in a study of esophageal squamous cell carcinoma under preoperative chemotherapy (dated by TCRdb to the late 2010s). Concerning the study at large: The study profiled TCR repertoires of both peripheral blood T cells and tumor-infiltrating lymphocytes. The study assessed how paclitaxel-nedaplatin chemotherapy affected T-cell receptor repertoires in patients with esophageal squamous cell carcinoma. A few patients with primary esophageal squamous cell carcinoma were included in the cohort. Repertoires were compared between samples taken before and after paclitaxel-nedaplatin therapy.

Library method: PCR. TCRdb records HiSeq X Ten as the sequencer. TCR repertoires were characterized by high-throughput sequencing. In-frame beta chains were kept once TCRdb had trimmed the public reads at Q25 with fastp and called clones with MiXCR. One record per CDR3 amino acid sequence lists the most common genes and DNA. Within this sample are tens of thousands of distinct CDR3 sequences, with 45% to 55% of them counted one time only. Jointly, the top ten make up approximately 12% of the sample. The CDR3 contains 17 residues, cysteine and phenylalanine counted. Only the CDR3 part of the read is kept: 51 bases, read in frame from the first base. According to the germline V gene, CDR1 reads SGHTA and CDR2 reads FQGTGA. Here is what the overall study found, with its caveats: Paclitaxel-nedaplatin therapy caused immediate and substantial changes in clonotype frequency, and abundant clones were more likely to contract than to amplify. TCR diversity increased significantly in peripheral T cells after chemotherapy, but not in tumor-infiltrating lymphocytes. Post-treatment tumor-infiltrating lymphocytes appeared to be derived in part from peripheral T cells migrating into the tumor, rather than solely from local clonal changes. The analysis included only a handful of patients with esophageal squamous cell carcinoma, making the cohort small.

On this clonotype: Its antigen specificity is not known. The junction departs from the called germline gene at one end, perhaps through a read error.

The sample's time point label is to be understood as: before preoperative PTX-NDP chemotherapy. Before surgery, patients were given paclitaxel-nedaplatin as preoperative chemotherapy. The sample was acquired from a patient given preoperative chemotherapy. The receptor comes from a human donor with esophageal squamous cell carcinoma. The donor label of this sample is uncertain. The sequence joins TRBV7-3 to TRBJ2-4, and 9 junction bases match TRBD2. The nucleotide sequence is TGTGCCAGCAGCTTCGTGCCGGCGGGAGGGATCAAAAAGATTCAGTACTTC. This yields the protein CASSFVPAGGIKKIQYF.